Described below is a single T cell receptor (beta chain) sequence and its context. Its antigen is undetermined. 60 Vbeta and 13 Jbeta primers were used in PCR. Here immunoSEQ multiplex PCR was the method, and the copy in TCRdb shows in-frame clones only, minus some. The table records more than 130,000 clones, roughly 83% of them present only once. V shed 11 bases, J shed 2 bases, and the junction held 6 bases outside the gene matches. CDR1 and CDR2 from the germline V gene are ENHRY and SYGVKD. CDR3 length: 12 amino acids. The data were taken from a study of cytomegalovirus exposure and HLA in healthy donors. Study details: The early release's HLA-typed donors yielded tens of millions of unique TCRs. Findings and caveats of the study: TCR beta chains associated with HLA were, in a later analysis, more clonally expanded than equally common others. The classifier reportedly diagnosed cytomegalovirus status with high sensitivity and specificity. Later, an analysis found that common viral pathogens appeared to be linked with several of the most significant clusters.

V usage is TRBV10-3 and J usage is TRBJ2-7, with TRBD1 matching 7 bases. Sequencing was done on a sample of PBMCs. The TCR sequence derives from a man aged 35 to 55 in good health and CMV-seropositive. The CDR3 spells CALRGQTYEQYF. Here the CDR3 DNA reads TGTGCCCTCCGGGGACAGACCTACGAGCAGTACTTC.